The rows below give T cell receptor beta chains drawn from one sample of a study of blood T cells in healthy people across ages. TCRdb reprocessed the 5' RACE reads via MiXCR and lists one record per CDR3 protein. The table has around 790,000 distinct CDR3 sequences, under 45% seen once. Source material: blood. These receptors came from a man aged 55 to 70 in good health. Each CDR3 is given with its conserved first and last residue. A D gene is named only where the DNA matches it firmly. The listing skips clone size in some rows; elsewhere it reads once, few, many or a size class.

.	.	TRBV5-5	TRBJ2-3	TGTGCCAGCAAGTTGGGGGGCTCATCGGATACGCAGTATTTT	CASKLGGSSDTQYF
TRBD1	.	TRBV7-8	TRBJ2-3	TGTGCCAGCAGCTTCAGGACAGGGGGTTTGAATACGCAGTATTTT	CASSFRTGGLNTQYF
TRBD1	.	TRBV6-6	TRBJ2-7	TGTGCCAGCAGTTACGGACAGGGATTCTCCTACGAGCAGTACTTC	CASSYGQGFSYEQYF
.	.	TRBV5-1	TRBJ2-4	TGCGCCAGCAGCGTGGTCGGGGGAAACATTCAGTACTTC	CASSVVGGNIQYF
.	.	TRBV20-1	TRBJ2-3	TGCAGTGCTTACCGGGACCCCATCGCGGGGAGCACAGATACGCAGTATTTT	CSAYRDPIAGSTDTQYF
.	few	TRBV5-1	TRBJ1-4	TGCGCCAGCAGCCCTAGGAAAGCAACTAATGAAAAACTGTTTTTT	CASSPRKATNEKLFF
.	.	TRBV20-1	TRBJ2-3	TGCAGTGCTAGAGATTGGGGGGGGCGAAGCACAGATACGCAGTATTTT	CSARDWGGRSTDTQYF
.	few	TRBV7-9	TRBJ2-3	TGTGCCAGCAGTTCTCAGGAATCATACACAGATACGCAGTATTTT	CASSSQESYTDTQYF
TRBD1	.	TRBV7-2	TRBJ1-1	TGTGCCAGCAGCTCCAGGGGGAAGGTTGAAGTGAACACTGAAGCTTTCTTT	CASSSRGKVEVNTEAFF
.	.	TRBV7-9	TRBJ2-5	TGTGCCAGCAGCTTACCTACAGGGTTGCAAGAGACCCAGTACTTC	CASSLPTGLQETQYF
TRBD1	.	TRBV20-1	TRBJ1-1	TGCAGTGCTAGAGGGGACAGCTACACTGAAGCTTTCTTT	CSARGDSYTEAFF
.	.	TRBV28	TRBJ1-4	TGTGCCAGCAGGGTAGCTAATGAAAAACTGTTTTTT	CASRVANEKLFF
.	.	TRBV12-3/TRBV12-4	TRBJ1-5	TGTGCCAGCAGCCGGAAAAGCAATCAGCCCCAGCATTTT	CASSRKSNQPQHF
TRBD1	.	TRBV2	TRBJ2-7	TGTGCCAGCAACCAGGGGACAGGGCCCTCCGAGCAGTACTTC	CASNQGTGPSEQYF
TRBD1	.	TRBV3-1	TRBJ2-1	TGTGCCAGCAGCCAAGAAGGGGGCAAAGGTGAGCAGTTCTTC	CASSQEGGKGEQFF
.	.	TRBV2	TRBJ2-1	TGTGCCAGCAGAAAGGTGGAAGGATATGAGCAGTTCTTC	CASRKVEGYEQFF
TRBD1	few	TRBV5-1	TRBJ2-5	TGCGCCAGCAGAAAAAAAGACAGGGGCTTCGAAGAGACCCAGTACTTC	CASRKKDRGFEETQYF
TRBD1	few	TRBV15	TRBJ2-7	TGTGCCACCAGCGACCGGGACAGGGGCCACGAGCAGTACTTC	CATSDRDRGHEQYF
.	.	TRBV29-1	TRBJ2-5	TGCAGCACTACGACTAGTCGCCTTCAAGAGACCCAGTACTTC	CSTTTSRLQETQYF
TRBD2	.	TRBV24-1	TRBJ2-3	TGTGCCACCAGTGGCTTCGGGACTAGCGGGGTGATCGGGCAGTATTTT	CATSGFGTSGVIGQYF
.	.	TRBV6-5	TRBJ2-5	TGTGCCAGCAGCCCATATAGCTCCTACAATGAGCAGTACTTC	CASSPYSSYNEQYF
.	.	TRBV10-3	TRBJ1-2	TGTGCCATCACCCCTGGGACCTTGAGCTATGGCTACACCTTC	CAITPGTLSYGYTF
.	few	TRBV29-1	TRBJ1-6	TGCAGCGTTGGAGCAGACTATAATTCACCCCTCCACTTT	CSVGADYNSPLHF
TRBD1	.	TRBV4-3	TRBJ2-7	TGCGCCAGCAGCCAAGGACAGGGGCCAGTTTACGAGCAGTACTTC	CASSQGQGPVYEQYF
.	.	TRBV10-3	TRBJ1-6	TGTGCCATCAGTGAGTCCGAGCTGGCCAAAAATTCACCCCTCCACTTT	CAISESELAKNSPLHF
.	.	TRBV6-5	TRBJ1-2	TGTGCCAGCAGTTACGGGGGAACAGGGTTTGGCTACACCTTC	CASSYGGTGFGYTF
TRBD1	.	TRBV28	TRBJ1-2	TGTGCCAGCGAAAACAGGGGGCGCGGGTTAGGCTATGGCTACACCTTC	CASENRGRGLGYGYTF
.	.	TRBV11-2	TRBJ1-2	TGTGCCAGCAGCTTTGGGGCGGCCGGAGCGGGCTACACCTTC	CASSFGAAGAGYTF
TRBD2	once	TRBV12-3/TRBV12-4	TRBJ2-7	TGTGCCAGCGGGCGGGGGGGCTACAATGAGCAGTACTTC	CASGRGGYNEQYF
TRBD1	.	TRBV29-1	TRBJ2-5	TGCAGCGGTGAGCTCGGGACAGGAATGCGGACCCAGTACTTC	CSGELGTGMRTQYF
.	.	TRBV10-3	TRBJ2-7	TGTGCCACGATTAGGGGGGCAGGGGCCTACGAGCAGTACTTC	CATIRGAGAYEQYF
.	once	TRBV6-2/TRBV6-3	TRBJ2-7	TGTGCCAGCAGCCCGACAGCTGTCGGCTACAATGAGCAGTACTTC	CASSPTAVGYNEQYF